This entry is about one T cell receptor (beta chain). There is no known antigen for this receptor. No base quality information exists; no much larger clone differs at one position. TCRbeta CDR3 regions were amplified from genomic DNA by means of the immunoSEQ Assay, a bias-controlled multiplex PCR. From the authors' description of their analysis: The number of nucleated cells in each sample was estimated by amplification of reference gene primers within the assay. To quantify the absolute abundance of each unique TCRbeta CDR3 rearrangement, sequence reads were collapsed and filtered. For each sample, productive Simpson clonality was calculated as the square root of Simpson's diversity index over productive rearrangements. This is the immuneACCESS table as TCRdb keeps it, with only in-frame sequences that have V and J called. A part of the clones is gone; compared with another copy, unresolved V genes explain less than half, and the rest is unexplained. V, J and clone size are taken as reported in that table, and D and trimming were inferred from the DNA itself. The sample table holds roughly 100,000 clones, of which 89% were seen once. Approximately 5.6% of the sample belongs to the ten largest clones.

The data stem from a study of blood T cell repertoires in COVID-19 (TCRdb year 2020). Some background on the complete study: Samples from collaborators originated in the United States, Italy and Spain and spanned both the acute and convalescent phases of COVID-19. The prospective study material was composed of cDNA or gDNA derived from T cells, B-cell-depleted T cells, or PBMCs. Deeply sampled blood TCRbeta repertoires from subjects exposed to, actively infected with, or recovered from COVID-19 were included in the dataset. The repertoires were released in a freely available public database meant as a resource for research on the immune response to SARS-CoV-2. The samples were drawn from two sources: the first 160 participants of the ongoing ImmuneRACE study, and some 1,300 subjects contributed by 6 global collaborators. The sample metadata nearly always contained a de-identified subject ID, COVID-19 status, age in years and sex. HLA class I and class II types, where available, came from metadata supplied by the sample provider rather than from assay-based typing.

Collaborating institutions collected whole blood in K2EDTA tubes following their own protocols. For TCRbeta analysis, collaborators shipped samples as frozen whole blood, isolated PBMCs, or DNA extracted from either of those sample types. Findings and caveats that apply to the study as a whole: The amount of clinical and demographic metadata varied by source and participant and was provided uncurated.

From a lookup of the germline V gene, CDR1 and CDR2 are MNHEY and SVGAGI. Trimming accounts for 0 bases at V and 7 bases at J, while the number of junction bases matched to no gene is 7. The CDR3 numbers 16 residues from cysteine through phenylalanine. Only the CDR3 region is kept as DNA, spanning 48 bases read in frame from base 1. This sequence uses TRBV6-5 and TRBJ1-2, with 11 junctional bases fitting TRBD1. The receptor was isolated from a woman aged 80 or over with active COVID-19. Sequenced material: peripheral blood. This receptor has the CDR3 CASSYSTGTGGGGYTF. The sequenced DNA is TGTGCCAGCAGTTACTCCACCGGGACAGGGGGTGGTGGCTACACCTTC.